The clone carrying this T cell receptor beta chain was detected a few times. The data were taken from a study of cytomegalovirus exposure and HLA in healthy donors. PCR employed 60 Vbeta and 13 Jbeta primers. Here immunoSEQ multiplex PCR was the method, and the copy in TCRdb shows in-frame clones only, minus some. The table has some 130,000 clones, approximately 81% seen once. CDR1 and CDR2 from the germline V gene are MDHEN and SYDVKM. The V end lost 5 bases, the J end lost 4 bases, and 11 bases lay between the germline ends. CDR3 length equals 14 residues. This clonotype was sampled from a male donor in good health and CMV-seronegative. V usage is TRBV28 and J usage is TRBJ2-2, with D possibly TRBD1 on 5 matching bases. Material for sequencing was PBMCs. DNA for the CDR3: TGTGCCAGCAGTCCGGACAAATTCACCGGGGAGCTGTTTTTT. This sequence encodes CASSPDKFTGELFF. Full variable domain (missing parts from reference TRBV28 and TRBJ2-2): DVKVTQSSRYLVKRTGEKVFLECVQDMDHENMFWYRQDPGLGLRLIYFSYDVKMKEKGDIPEGYSVSREKKERFSLILESASTNQTSMYLCASSPDKFTGELFFGEGSRLTVL.